Listed below are T cell receptor beta chains from one sample, sequenced in a study of long-term antiretroviral therapy in people with HIV. Clones were read by immunoSEQ multiplex PCR, and TCRdb kept only the in-frame ones, dropping some. This sample carries around 21,000 clones, about 87% of them seen once, and the ten largest clones take over 4%. Sample: unsorted PBMCs, taken 2.1 years after starting antiretroviral therapy. All receptors derive from a man aged 18 to 29 with HIV. The CDR3 runs from the conserved cysteine through the conserved F or W. D genes are given only for firm matches. Rows may omit the clone size; those that give it use once, few, many or a size class.

>16|TRBV18|TRBD1|TRBJ2-4|.
TGTGCCAGCTCACCTAGACAGGGACAGGGCATAAACATTCAGTACTTC
CASSPRQGQGINIQYF
>14|TRBV10-3|.|TRBJ1-5|.
TGTGCCATCAGCCAAGAGGGGGGTACGCAGCCCCAGCATTTT
CAISQEGGTQPQHF
>14|TRBV13|.|TRBJ2-7|once
TGTGCCAGCAGCTTATGGGACAACTCCTACGAGCAGTACTTC
CASSLWDNSYEQYF
>15|TRBV14|.|TRBJ2-7|once
TGTGCCAGCGGATCCTCAAGGAGCATTCTACGCGAGCAGTACTTC
CASGSSRSILREQYF
>15|TRBV19|.|TRBJ2-6|.
TGTGCCAGTAAAGGGTGGTTCTCTGGGGCCAACGTCCTGACTTTC
CASKGWFSGANVLTF
>15|TRBV19|TRBD1|TRBJ1-5|.
TGTGCCAGTAGTATAGGGACAGGGCCGAATCAGCCCCAGCATTTT
CASSIGTGPNQPQHF
>14|TRBV9|TRBD1|TRBJ2-7|.
TGTGCCAGCAGCGCAGCCGGGACAGCCTACGAGCAGTACTTC
CASSAAGTAYEQYF
>13|TRBV6-1|.|TRBJ2-7|.
TGTGCCAGCAGCCGAGGTAGTAGCTACGAGCAGTACTTC
CASSRGSSYEQYF
>14|TRBV6-5|TRBD2|TRBJ2-7|once
TGTGCCAGCAGCCCGAGCGGGGATTCCTACGAGCAGTACTTC
CASSPSGDSYEQYF
>14|TRBV4-2|.|TRBJ2-1|once
TGTGCCAGCAGCCATCTCCTAGAACCCCATGAGCAGTTCTTC
CASSHLLEPHEQFF
>14|TRBV4-3|.|TRBJ1-1|.
TGCGCCAGCAGCCAAGGGGCGATGAACACTGAAGCTTTCTTT
CASSQGAMNTEAFF
>16|TRBV7-9|.|TRBJ2-6|.
TGTGCCAGCAGCCGTGGAGATGGCTCTGGGGCCAACGTCCTGACTTTC
CASSRGDGSGANVLTF
>13|TRBV7-2|TRBD2|TRBJ2-1|.
TGTGCCAGCAGCGGCGGACTAGTGGATGAGCAGTTCTTC
CASSGGLVDEQFF
>14|TRBV9|.|TRBJ1-5|.
TGTGCCAGCGGGAAGGGGGACCCCAATCAGCCCCAGCATTTT
CASGKGDPNQPQHF
>14|TRBV9|.|TRBJ2-7|.
TGTGCCAGCAGCGTAGGCGACTATTCCTACGAGCAGTACTTC
CASSVGDYSYEQYF
>14|TRBV7-9|.|TRBJ1-4|.
TGTGCCAGCAGCTTAGGCAGGGAAGGTGAAAAACTGTTTTTT
CASSLGREGEKLFF
>14|TRBV28|TRBD1|TRBJ1-6|few
TGTGCCAGCAGCTCGAGGGGGCGTGTATCACCCCTCCACTTT
CASSSRGRVSPLHF
>15|TRBV5-6|TRBD2|TRBJ2-1|.
TGTGCCAGCAGCCTGCCTGGACTAGGAGCCGATGAGCAGTTCTTC
CASSLPGLGADEQFF
>11|TRBV19|.|TRBJ2-2|.
TGTGCCAGCGACAGCACCGGGGAGCTGTTTTTT
CASDSTGELFF
>14|TRBV29-1|.|TRBJ2-7|.
TGCAGCGTTGGGGACAAACCTAGTACCTACGAGCAGTACTTC
CSVGDKPSTYEQYF
>16|TRBV7-6|.|TRBJ2-2|.
TGTGCCAGCAGCCCCGGAGGGGGCTCAGTCACCGGGGAGCTGTTTTTT
CASSPGGGSVTGELFF
>12|TRBV9|.|TRBJ1-1|.
TGTGCCAGCAGGGGGGGAGCCACTGAAGCTTTCTTT
CASRGGATEAFF
>14|TRBV7-9|.|TRBJ1-1|.
TGTGCCAGCACCCCTCATCCCCTTAGGGCCTCAGCTTTCTTT
CASTPHPLRASAFF
>13|TRBV4-3|.|TRBJ2-7|.
TGCGCCAGCAGCTCCCGGCGGGGTTACGAGCAGTACTTC
CASSSRRGYEQYF
>12|TRBV5-6|.|TRBJ1-5|.
TGTGCCAGCAGCTTTCAGGGTCAGCCCCAGCATTTT
CASSFQGQPQHF
>12|TRBV5-6|.|TRBJ2-5|.
TGTGCCAGCAGTTCAGCGGGCGAGACCCAGTACTTC
CASSSAGETQYF
>19|TRBV28|.|TRBJ1-5|.
TGTGCCAGCAGGCGGGGGCGCGGAGGTTCCCCTTATAGCAATCAGCCCCAGCATTTT
CASRRGRGGSPYSNQPQHF
>15|TRBV2|TRBD2|TRBJ2-1|.
TGTGCCAGCAGCACTAGACTAGCGGGGTGGAATGAGCAGTTCTTC
CASSTRLAGWNEQFF
>13|TRBV7-9|.|TRBJ2-7|.
TGTGCCAGCAGCTTGTGGGACCCGGGGGAGCAGTACTTC
CASSLWDPGEQYF
>14|TRBV5-1|TRBD2|TRBJ2-7|.
TGCGCCAGCAGCTTAGTGGCGGGAGACTACGAGCAGTACTTC
CASSLVAGDYEQYF
>15|TRBV7-3|.|TRBJ2-2|.
TGTGCCAGCAGACTAGAGGGGGCGAACACCGGGGAGCTGTTTTTT
CASRLEGANTGELFF
>14|TRBV6-5|.|TRBJ2-6|.
TGTGCCAGCACTCGGAGCTCTGGGGCCAACGTCCTGACTTTC
CASTRSSGANVLTF
>16|TRBV6-5|TRBD1|TRBJ1-2|.
TGTGCCAGCAGTTCCTTACCCCGGGACAGGGGCCATGGCTACACCTTC
CASSSLPRDRGHGYTF
>14|TRBV7-2|TRBD1|TRBJ1-4|.
TGTGCCAGCAGCCCCGGGACAGGGCGTGAAAAACTGTTTTTT
CASSPGTGREKLFF
>12|TRBV29-1|.|TRBJ1-2|.
TGCAGCGCCCTTGGGGGTAACTATGGCTACACCTTC
CSALGGNYGYTF
>14|TRBV7-2|.|TRBJ1-5|.
TGTGCCAGCAGCTTATCGCCAGCCAATCAGCCCCAGCATTTT
CASSLSPANQPQHF